The sequence of this TCR beta chain was determined in a study of shared clonotypes between healthy human individuals. Overall study results and limits: Sequencing depth was expected to affect clonotype sharing among donors.

On this clone: Its antigen is not known.

It was CD45RO-negative cells, positively selected for CCR7, that made up naive CD8 cells, with terminally differentiated effector memory CD45RA+ cells excluded. Sorted-subset replicate PCRs used about 200 ng DNA, some 30,000 T cell genomes. Data came from immunoSEQ multiplex PCR; TCRdb stores just in-frame clones and leaves some out. The table records approximately 2,000,000 clones, 90% to 95% of them present only once. The sequence was collected from a young man in good health. Some clones in this sample may be carry-over from other donors' samples. The sample comprised naive CD8+ T cells from PBMCs.

The CDR3 region is CASSLARGGDTQYF. CDR3 DNA sequence: TGTGCCAGCAGCTTGGCCCGAGGCGGAGATACGCAGTATTTT. The rearrangement joins TRBV13 to TRBJ2-3, with D hard to call. Trimming left V 3 bases short and J 5 bases short, with 12 bases between. In germline, CDR1 is PRHDT, CDR2 FYEKMQ (reference sequence). There are 14 residues in the CDR3.